Listed here are 8 T cell receptor beta chains from one sample, sequenced in a study of cytomegalovirus exposure and HLA in healthy donors. A multiplex PCR was run with 60 Vbeta primers and 13 Jbeta primers. The repertoire was sequenced with immunoSEQ multiplex PCR; TCRdb's copy has only in-frame clones and lacks some. The sample gives around 79,000 clones, roughly 73% of which show up once; 16% is in the top ten. Sequencing was carried out using PBMCs. The receptors stem from a middle-aged woman in good health and CMV-seropositive.

The chain carries TRBV4-3 and TRBJ1-4, with 10 bases fitting TRBD1. V gave up 0 bases and J gave up 3 bases; unmatched junction bases: 4. CDR1 and CDR2 from the germline V gene are LGHNA and YSLEER. This CDR3 is 17 amino acids long. In DNA form, the CDR3 reads TGCGCCAGCAGCCAAGACCGGGACAGGGGTGCTAATGAAAAACTGTTTTTT. This translates into CASSQDRDRGANEKLFF.

This sequence joins TRBV7-8 and TRBJ2-1; D ambiguous. V was shortened by 2 bases and J by 9 bases, with 5 bases between the two germline ends. The CDR3 length is 11 residues. Germline V CDR1 and CDR2: SGHVS, FQNEAQ. CDR3: CASSLSSEQFF. CDR3 coding DNA: TGTGCCAGCAGCTTATCCAGTGAGCAGTTCTTC.

Concerning this clone: One end of the junction is discordant with germline, which a read error may explain. This sample also contains other DNA sequences that code for the same CDR3. This chain connects TRBV25-1 to TRBJ1-5; D call uncertain. The CDR3 loop spans 14 amino acids. Per germline, CDR1 MGHDK and CDR2 SYGVNS. CDR3 coding DNA: TGCGCCAGCAGCTCGGGAGCCCGAAGCGGGCCCCAGCATTTT. It encodes CASSSGARSGPQHF.

A few counts support this clone. This rearrangement joins TRBV5-6 to TRBJ2-3; the match to TRBD1 covers 10 bases. V shed 4 bases and J 5 bases; nucleotides not matched to a gene: 10. This CDR3 spans 16 amino acids. Germline-derived CDR1 and CDR2 are SGHDT and YYEEEE. This chain's CDR3 is CASSDIPGQGKDTQYF. The CDR3 region has the DNA TGTGCCAGCAGCGACATCCCGGGACAGGGGAAAGATACGCAGTATTTT.

The chain is built from TRBV10-3 and TRBJ2-7; D is perhaps TRBD1 (6 bases). Trimming shortened V by 6 bases and J by 0 bases, and 12 bases separated the two germline ends. Germline CDR1 is ENHRY and CDR2 is SYGVKD. This CDR3 has 14 residues. CDR3 DNA sequence: TGTGCCATCAGGACTCGGACAGCCTCCTACGAGCAGTACTTC. Its translation: CAIRTRTASYEQYF.

The chain joins TRBV5-1 to TRBJ2-1; D may be TRBD1 (6 bases). The CDR3 runs 12 residues. From germline, CDR1 is SGHRS and CDR2 YFSETQ. V lost 2 bases and J lost 8, with 8 bases in between. The CDR3 DNA follows: TGCGCCAGCAGCTTTGACAGGCATGAGCAGTTCTTC. This translates into CASSFDRHEQFF.

The gene calls are TRBV5-1 and TRBJ2-1, with 10 bases identical to TRBD2. The CDR3 totals 15 residues. After removal of 2 bases from V and 4 bases from J, the junction contained 3 bases not matched to a gene. Germline V gene lookup returns CDR1 SGHRS and CDR2 YFSETQ. CDR3 amino acids: CASSLAGGQYNEQFF. The CDR3, as DNA: TGCGCCAGCAGCTTAGCGGGAGGGCAGTACAATGAGCAGTTCTTC.

This clone came up a few times. DNA of the CDR3: TGTGCCAGCAGCCAAGGTGAACAGGGCGGCTCTGGAAACACCATATATTTT. This encodes CASSQGEQGGSGNTIYF. V is TRBV4-2 and J is TRBJ1-3, with a tentative D call TRBD1 (6 bases). V shed 1 base and J shed 0 bases, with 13 bases lying between them. The V gene's germline CDR1 is LGHNA and CDR2 YNFKEQ. CDR3 length: 17 residues.